This T cell receptor beta chain is from a study of cytomegalovirus exposure and HLA in healthy donors. The PCR ran on 60 Vbeta and 13 Jbeta primers. Only in-frame clones appear in the TCRdb table, and some are missing; sequencing was by immunoSEQ multiplex PCR. This repertoire shows about 220,000 clones, around 76% found once; its top ten account for around 0.63%. The CDR3 consists of 15 residues. CDR1 and CDR2 from the germline V gene are SNHLY and FYNNEI. V was clipped by 6 bases and J by 6 bases; unmatched bases: 11. The sample holds a few counts of this clone. Its target is not known. Study-level results: The number of N-insertions in an Asian-associated ancestry cluster was reportedly below the approximately 680-donor mean in a later analysis.

Material: PBMCs. This chain connects TRBV2 to TRBJ1-1, with 9 nucleotides matching TRBD1. The TCR sequence derives from a man between 18 and 29 years old in good health and CMV-seronegative. CDR3 coding DNA: TGTGCCAGCAGACAATCGGGACAGGGAGGCGCTGAAGCTTTCTTT. Its translation: CASRQSGQGGAEAFF. Complete variable domain (other parts from reference TRBV2 and TRBJ1-1): EPEVTQTPSHQVTQMGQEVILRCVPISNHLYFYWYRQILGQKVEFLVSFYNNEISEKSEIFDDQFSVERPDGSNFTLKIRSTKLEDSAMYFCASRQSGQGGAEAFFGQGTRLTVV.